The next 27 T cell receptor beta chains were all read from a single sample in a study of T cell responses to AZD1222 COVID-19 vaccine. Sequencing used immunoSEQ multiplex PCR; TCRdb keeps in-frame clones, though not all of them. The table has about 140,000 clones, roughly 90% seen once. The sequences come from peripheral blood, collected on day 0 of AZD1222 vaccination. Receptors originate from an adult in good health.

This chain uses TRBV29-1 with TRBJ1-2; weak D call: TRBD1 (5 bases). The CDR3 loop spans 13 amino acids. The germline gives CDR1 SQVTM, CDR2 ANQGSEA. V was clipped by 3 bases and J by 3 bases, with 11 bases between them. CDR3 sequence (DNA): TGCAGCGTTGATGGGGGGGGTTACTATGGCTACACCTTC. It encodes CSVDGGGYYGYTF. Drawing the rest from reference TRBV29-1 and TRBJ1-2, the complete variable domain is SAVISQKPSRDICQRGTSLTIQCQVDSQVTMMFWYRQQPGQSLTLIATANQGSEATYESGFVIDKFPISRPNLTFSTLTVSNMSPEDSSIYLCSVDGGGYYGYTFGSGTRLTVV.

The chain is built from TRBV28 and TRBJ1-3; tentatively, D is TRBD1 (5 bases). The V gene's germline CDR1 is MDHEN and CDR2 SYDVKM. This CDR3 is 16 amino acids long. V was shortened by 2 bases and J by 6 bases, with 17 bases between the two germline ends. The CDR3: CASSLRVGAMENTIYF. CDR3 DNA: TGTGCCAGCAGTTTACGAGTTGGGGCGATGGAAAACACCATATATTTT.

The chain joins TRBV9 to TRBJ1-1, with 10 bases matching TRBD1. This CDR3 is 15 amino acids long. The junction had 4 bases not matched to a gene; V was cut back by 4 bases and J by 1 base. The germline CDR1 and CDR2 sequences are SGDLS and YYNGEE. DNA of the CDR3: TGTGCCAGCAGCCGTGACAGGGGGCGGAACACTGAAGCTTTCTTT. Encoded protein: CASSRDRGRNTEAFF.

The chain links TRBV7-2 to TRBJ2-1; D not certain. The CDR3 totals 14 residues. The germline gives CDR1 SGHTA, CDR2 FQGNSA. Trimming pared 1 base from V and 5 bases from J, leaving 9 bases between. The CDR3: CASSLVLSNNEQFF. For the CDR3, the DNA is TGTGCCAGCAGCTTAGTGTTATCGAACAATGAGCAGTTCTTC. The full variable domain, in which reference TRBV7-2 and TRBJ2-1 provide the parts outside the CDR3, is GAGVSQSPSNKVTEKGKDVELRCDPISGHTALYWYRQSLGQGLEFLIYFQGNSAPDKSGLPSDRFSAERTGGSVSTLTIQRTQQEDSAVYLCASSLVLSNNEQFFGPGTRLTVL.

A few counts support this clone. V usage is TRBV12-5 and J usage is TRBJ1-6; D perhaps matches TRBD1 (5 bases). The CDR3 has 17 residues. Trimming shortened V by 6 bases and J by 6 bases, and 21 bases separated the two germline ends. From germline, CDR1 is LGHNT and CDR2 FRNRAP. CDR3 DNA sequence: TGTGCTAGTGGGGAGCCCGGAGGGGCAGGGTTTAATTCACCCCTCCACTTT. It yields the protein CASGEPGGAGFNSPLHF.

The rearrangement uses TRBV19 and TRBJ2-2, with unresolved D. Germline-derived CDR1 and CDR2 are LNHDA and SQIVND (reference sequence). This CDR3 has 15 amino acids. V lost 5 bases and J 4 bases, leaving 14 bases between the germline ends. CDR3 bases: TGTGCCAGTAGTGGTTCCTGGACGGGCACCGGGGAGCTGTTTTTT. Translated: CASSGSWTGTGELFF.

This clone was detected only once. The chain recombines TRBV19 with TRBJ2-3, with TRBD2 matching over 13 bases. J gave up 0 bases and V 7 bases, and 10 bases lay outside the gene matches. CDR3 length: 18 residues. Per the germline V gene, CDR1 is LNHDA and CDR2 is SQIVND (reference sequence). CDR3 residues: CASKVGGLAGVSTDTQYF. The DNA of the CDR3 is TGTGCCAGTAAGGTGGGTGGACTAGCGGGAGTCAGCACAGATACGCAGTATTTT. Full variable domain (outside the CDR3, taken from reference TRBV19 and TRBJ2-3): DGGITQSPKYLFRKEGQNVTLSCEQNLNHDAMYWYRQDPGQGLRLIYYSQIVNDFQKGDIAEGYSVSREKKESFPLTVTSAQKNPTAFYLCASKVGGLAGVSTDTQYFGPGTRLTVL.

The chain has TRBV9 and TRBJ1-3; possibly TRBD1 for D (5 bases). The CDR3 length is 17 residues. V was trimmed by 3 bases and J by 1 base, leaving 17 bases between them. Germline-derived CDR1 and CDR2 are SGDLS and YYNGEE. For the CDR3, the DNA is TGTGCCAGCAGCGCCCCAGGAGGGGTGTTTTCTGGAAACACCATATATTTT. Amino acid sequence: CASSAPGGVFSGNTIYF.

V usage is TRBV2 and J usage is TRBJ1-2; 9 nucleotides align to TRBD1. CDR1 is SNHLY, CDR2 FYNNEI, per germline. The J segment lost 6 bases and the V segment lost 6 bases, leaving 8 bases of the junction unmatched. The CDR3 runs to 14 residues. CDR3 in DNA: TGTGCCAGCAGGTCCCGGGACAGGGAGGATGGCTACACCTTC. Its translation: CASRSRDREDGYTF.

This chain joins TRBV5-1 and TRBJ1-6; D gene unclear. The CDR3 runs to 15 residues. Germline CDR1 reads SGHRS; CDR2 reads YFSETQ. V lost 0 bases, J lost 10 bases, and 14 bases lay in between. The CDR3 DNA reads as TGCGCCAGCAGCTTGGAAACACTCAGGAGCTCACCCCTCCACTTT. Translation: CASSLETLRSSPLHF.

This chain links TRBV6-5 with TRBJ1-4; 9 nucleotides align to TRBD1. The J segment lost 8 bases and the V segment lost 0 bases, leaving 4 bases of the junction unmatched. The CDR3 has 15 amino acids. Germline V gives CDR1 MNHEY, CDR2 SVGAGI. The CDR3: CASSYSGQGREKLFF. The CDR3 nucleotides are TGTGCCAGCAGTTACTCGGGACAGGGACGCGAAAAACTGTTTTTT.

The rearrangement uses TRBV6-5 and TRBJ2-5, with D possibly called TRBD1 or TRBD2 (6 bases each). The CDR3 extends over 14 amino acids. Germline values: CDR1 MNHEY, CDR2 SVGAGI. V dropped 5 bases and J dropped 4 bases, with 14 bases sitting between them. CDR3: CASSPLGGRETQYF. CDR3 bases: TGTGCCAGCAGTCCGCTCGGGGGCCGAGAGACCCAGTACTTC.

The chain joins TRBV19 to TRBJ1-1, with TRBD1 as a possible D gene (6 bases). Germline V gives CDR1 LNHDA, CDR2 SQIVND (reference sequence). V gave up 7 bases and J gave up 8 bases, with 11 bases separating them. This CDR3 region has 11 residues. In nucleotides, the CDR3 is TGTGCCAGTATTCTCGACAGGGAAGCTTTCTTT. As protein: CASILDREAFF.

V and J are TRBV6-1 and TRBJ1-5; D not resolved. The CDR3 spans 15 residues. Germline CDR1 reads MNHNS; CDR2 reads SASEGT. V was shortened by 2 bases and J by 6 bases, with 14 bases between the two germline ends. The chain's CDR3 is CASSERAGGSQPQHF. In DNA, the CDR3 is TGTGCCAGCAGTGAAAGGGCAGGAGGTAGTCAGCCCCAGCATTTT.

This clone has only a few counts. The CDR3 loop reads CASTRGGSGGELFF. For the CDR3, the DNA is TGTGCCAGCACCCGTGGCGGGAGCGGCGGGGAGCTGTTTTTT. This chain joins TRBV27 and TRBJ2-2; TRBD2 agrees at 7 bases. V gave up 7 bases and J gave up 7 bases; unmatched junction bases: 9. Germline loops: CDR1 MNHEY, CDR2 SMNVEV (reference sequence). This CDR3 spans 14 amino acids.

This clone was picked up a small number of times. The DNA of the CDR3 is TGTGCCAGCAGCTCCCTGGGGGGACGACGGACAGATACGCAGTATTTT. It yields the protein CASSSLGGRRTDTQYF. This chain joins TRBV13 and TRBJ2-3; D possibly corresponds to TRBD2 (6 bases). CDR3 size: 16 residues. Germline V gene data show CDR1 as PRHDT and CDR2 as FYEKMQ (reference sequence). Trimming shortened V by 4 bases and J by 3 bases, and 17 bases separated the two germline ends.

The chain links TRBV2 to TRBJ2-1; 8 nucleotides align to TRBD2. The V and J ends lost 4 bases and 4 bases, in that order; junction bases with no gene match: 3. The CDR3 extends over 14 amino acids. CDR1 and CDR2 (germline): SNHLY, FYNNEI. The CDR3 sequence: CASSVSGAYNEQFF. CDR3 coding DNA: TGTGCCAGCAGTGTTAGCGGGGCGTACAATGAGCAGTTCTTC.

This clone showed up just once. The chain links TRBV7-2 to TRBJ1-2, with D possibly matching TRBD1 (6 bases). CDR1 and CDR2 (germline): SGHTA, FQGNSA. V dropped 5 bases and J dropped 4 bases, with 11 bases sitting between them. This CDR3 has 13 residues. The CDR3 region has the DNA TGTGCCAGCAGCCTACAGGGCGGCTATGGCTACACCTTC. It is translated as CASSLQGGYGYTF.

For the CDR3, the DNA is TGTGCCAGCAGCTTCTTTGGGGTGAACACTGAAGCTTTCTTT. The encoded protein is CASSFFGVNTEAFF. The chain has TRBV5-6 and TRBJ1-1; no clear D gene. V lost 2 bases to trimming and J lost 0 bases, with 8 bases between them. The CDR3 has 14 amino acids. The V gene's germline CDR1 is SGHDT and CDR2 YYEEEE.

This chain links TRBV28 with TRBJ1-3, with D maybe TRBD1 (5 bases). The germline gives CDR1 MDHEN, CDR2 SYDVKM. V gave up 6 bases and J gave up 0 bases, with 15 bases separating them. There are 16 residues in the CDR3. The CDR3 bases are TGTGCCAGCAGGAACAGGTTAGGCTCCTCTGGAAACACCATATATTTT. This gives the protein CASRNRLGSSGNTIYF.

The V and J genes are TRBV29-1 and TRBJ2-1; 9 nucleotides agree with TRBD2. From germline, CDR1 is SQVTM and CDR2 ANQGSEA. The V gene end was trimmed by 6 bases and the J gene end by 0 bases; junction bases not matched to a gene: 15. The CDR3 is 18 residues long. CDR3 coding DNA: TGCAGCGTAGCAACCGAAGTCTTAGCGGGGGCCTCCTACAATGAGCAGTTCTTC. This gives the protein CSVATEVLAGASYNEQFF.

The chain combines TRBV5-1 with TRBJ1-2, with D unclear. Trimming stripped 0 bases from V and 8 bases from J, with 11 bases between. This CDR3 spans 13 amino acids. The germline V gene has CDR1 SGHRS and CDR2 YFSETQ. The CDR3 region has the DNA TGCGCCAGCAGCTTGGCAAGTAGGGAAGGCTACACCTTC. Residues: CASSLASREGYTF.

The chain has TRBV6-2 or TRBV6-3 and TRBJ2-3; 7 bases agree with TRBD1. CDR1 is MNHEY and CDR2 is SVGEGT in the germline V gene. Losses at the gene ends were 5 bases for V and 1 base for J; bases not matched to a gene: 6. The CDR3 runs to 15 residues. CDR3 in amino acids: CASSDDRDRTDTQYF. The DNA for the CDR3 is TGTGCCAGCAGTGATGACAGGGATCGCACAGATACGCAGTATTTT.

This clone was observed a handful of times. This chain joins TRBV15 and TRBJ1-5; 8 bases map to TRBD1. The CDR3 contains 14 residues. Germline CDR1 reads LNHNV; CDR2 reads YYDKDF (reference sequence). J gave up 8 bases and V 1 base, and 4 bases lay outside the gene matches. The CDR3 region is CATSRGTGKKPQHF. The CDR3 coding sequence is TGTGCCACCAGCAGAGGGACAGGGAAGAAGCCCCAGCATTTT.

The chain couples TRBV7-2 to TRBJ1-5; no clear D gene. With 3 bases removed from V and 5 bases from J, the gap between germline ends came to 11 bases. The CDR3 loop spans 14 amino acids. The V gene's germline CDR1 is SGHTA and CDR2 FQGNSA. CDR3 sequence reads: CASSLRGVDQPQHF. In DNA form, the CDR3 reads TGTGCCAGCAGCTTGCGGGGAGTGGATCAGCCCCAGCATTTT. The full variable domain, with the rest looked up from reference TRBV7-2 and TRBJ1-5, is GAGVSQSPSNKVTEKGKDVELRCDPISGHTALYWYRQSLGQGLEFLIYFQGNSAPDKSGLPSDRFSAERTGGSVSTLTIQRTQQEDSAVYLCASSLRGVDQPQHFGDGTRLSIL.

The V gene is TRBV28, the J gene TRBJ2-7; tentative D call: TRBD2 (5 bases). This CDR3 contains 13 residues. V was pared by 5 bases and J by 0 bases, with 8 bases between. The germline V gene encodes CDR1 MDHEN and CDR2 SYDVKM. The CDR3 loop reads CASSGGSSYEQYF. DNA of the CDR3: TGTGCCAGCAGTGGCGGGTCCTCCTACGAGCAGTACTTC.

The chain couples TRBV4-3 to TRBJ1-3; D uncertain. Germline-derived CDR1 and CDR2 are LGHNA and YSLEER. The CDR3 loop spans 16 amino acids. V lost 0 bases to trimming and J lost 1 base, with 10 bases between them. The CDR3 region has the DNA TGCGCCAGCAGCCAAGATCGCAGGACGTCTGGAAACACCATATATTTT. Amino acids: CASSQDRRTSGNTIYF.